What follows are 23 T cell receptor beta chains derived from one specimen sequenced in a study of T cell repertoires in cytomegalovirus infection. TCRdb redid the calling of the reads with MiXCR, one entry per CDR3 protein. Among some 100,000 distinct CDR3 sequences, about a quarter were seen once, and the ten largest hold 39%. Input material: CD8+ T cells from PBMCs. These receptor sequences come from a human donor in good health (CMV status not recorded). Some clones in this sample may be carry-over from other donors' samples.

This chain uses TRBV2 with TRBJ1-4; TRBD1 matches at 8 bases. Germline CDR1 and CDR2: SNHLY and FYNNEI. J gave up 8 bases and V 8 bases, and 16 bases lay outside the gene matches. There are 16 residues in the CDR3. The CDR3 loop is CASSYRADRAGEKLFF. The CDR3 bases are TGTGCCAGCTCATACAGGGCGGACAGGGCGGGCGAAAAACTGTTTTTT.

There are many counts of this clonotype. The chain links TRBV7-2 to TRBJ2-3, with TRBD2 matching over 15 bases. Looked up from germline, CDR1 is SGHTA and CDR2 is FQGNSA. The CDR3 totals 19 residues. The trim removed 5 bases at V and 2 bases at J, leaving 11 bases unmatched. The CDR3 coding sequence is TGTGCCAGCAGCCCGAGTCCCGGGACTAGCGGGGGGTCCACAGATACGCAGTATTTT. Protein sequence: CASSPSPGTSGGSTDTQYF.

The CDR3: CSARGGPGGIEQYF. The CDR3 region has the DNA TGCAGTGCTAGAGGTGGCCCCGGGGGGATAGAGCAGTACTTC. J is TRBJ2-7 and V is TRBV20-1, with 7 positions matching TRBD2. Germline-derived CDR1 and CDR2 are DFQATT and SNEGSKA (reference sequence). This CDR3 has 14 amino acids. Trimming removed 1 base from V and 7 bases from J; junction bases left unmatched: 10.

This clonotype has just a few counts. The chain employs TRBV29-1 and TRBJ1-1, with no clear D. Germline CDR1 and CDR2: SQVTM and ANQGSEA. Trimming stripped 0 bases from V and 0 bases from J, with 8 bases between. The CDR3 contains 14 residues. This CDR3 reads CSVEERYMNTEAFF. The CDR3 nucleotides read TGCAGCGTTGAAGAGAGGTACATGAACACTGAAGCTTTCTTT.

This clonotype has more than one count but fewer than ten. The chain couples TRBV19 to TRBJ2-5; 10 bases agree with TRBD1. V lost 5 bases, J lost 5 bases, and 8 bases stayed unmatched. In germline, CDR1 is LNHDA, CDR2 SQIVND (reference sequence). This CDR3 has 15 amino acids. The CDR3 region is CASSADRGLIETQYF. The CDR3 DNA sequence: TGTGCCAGTAGTGCCGACAGGGGGCTAATCGAGACCCAGTACTTC.

The chain combines TRBV4-3 with TRBJ2-3, with unresolved D. Trimming left V 0 bases short and J 0 bases short, with 16 bases between. Germline CDR1 and CDR2: LGHNA and YSLEER. The CDR3 is 18 amino acids. The CDR3 sequence: CASSQDKALTFSTDTQYF. The CDR3 nucleotides are TGCGCCAGCAGCCAAGATAAGGCCCTGACATTTAGCACAGATACGCAGTATTTT.

In its sample, this clonotype was seen many times. This chain joins TRBV6-2 or TRBV6-3 and TRBJ2-5, with D perhaps assigned TRBD1 or TRBD2 (5 bases each). CDR1 and CDR2 (germline): MNHEY, SVGEGT. Trimming stripped 0 bases from V and 1 base from J, with 12 bases between. The CDR3 spans 16 residues. The DNA for the CDR3 is TGTGCCAGCAGTTACTCCCCCGGGACGGTCCAAGAGACCCAGTACTTC. As protein: CASSYSPGTVQETQYF.

The chain uses TRBV13 and TRBJ1-6, with TRBD1 matching 10 bases. CDR3 length equals 14 residues. V trimming: 3 bases; J trimming: 11 bases; junction bases outside the gene matches: 4. Germline CDR1 reads PRHDT; CDR2 reads FYEKMQ (reference sequence). The CDR3 bases are TGTGCCAGCAGCTTGGGGACAGGGGCTACACCCCTCCACTTT. This codes for CASSLGTGATPLHF.

J is TRBJ2-7 and V is TRBV20-1, with D hard to call. CDR3 length equals 12 residues. Germline assignment: CDR1 DFQATT and CDR2 SNEGSKA (reference sequence). V was clipped by 3 bases and J by 1 base, with 7 bases between them. The CDR3 loop reads CSASAGSYEQYF. The CDR3 bases are TGCAGTGCTAGTGCTGGGTCCTACGAGCAGTACTTC.

This clonotype occurred a few times. V is TRBV14 and J is TRBJ2-1, with D possibly called TRBD1 or TRBD2 (5 bases each). V was trimmed by 1 base and J by 6 bases, leaving 19 bases between them. The germline V gene encodes CDR1 SGHDN and CDR2 FVKESK. CDR3 length equals 17 residues. The CDR3 here is CASSQATLSRGTNEQFF. The CDR3 DNA sequence: TGTGCCAGCAGCCAAGCTACATTGAGCCGAGGGACCAATGAGCAGTTCTTC.

This clonotype appeared a few times. The chain uses TRBV4-1 and TRBJ2-7, with a possible D match to TRBD2 (6 bases). CDR3 length: 15 amino acids. Trimming took 4 bases from V and 0 from J, leaving 13 bases between them. Germline values: CDR1 MGHRA, CDR2 YSYEKL. The CDR3: CASSPEEGLSYEQYF. Written as DNA, the CDR3 is TGCGCCAGCAGCCCCGAGGAGGGGCTCTCCTACGAGCAGTACTTC.

The sample holds many counts of this clonotype. V and J are TRBV6-2 or TRBV6-3 and TRBJ2-1, with D possibly TRBD2 on 5 matching bases. Germline CDR1 reads MNHEY; CDR2 reads SVGEGT. Trimming left V 5 bases short and J 3 bases short, with 8 bases between. The CDR3 is 13 residues long. In DNA form, the CDR3 reads TGTGCCAGCAGTAGCCGGGACTACAATGAGCAGTTCTTC. As protein: CASSSRDYNEQFF.

This clonotype was observed many times. V gene TRBV10-3 combines with J gene TRBJ1-4; 12 nucleotides align to TRBD1. This CDR3 spans 19 amino acids. Per germline, CDR1 ENHRY and CDR2 SYGVKD. With V trimmed by 10 bases and J by 6 bases, 21 bases remained unmatched. CDR3 sequence reads: CATSWWGDRGPSVHEKLFF. The CDR3 region has the DNA TGTGCCACTTCCTGGTGGGGGGACAGGGGGCCCTCCGTACATGAAAAACTGTTTTTT.

This clonotype was seen only a few times. The chain recombines TRBV19 with TRBJ1-6; D is possibly TRBD1 (5 bases). CDR3 length: 13 residues. With 8 bases removed from V and 7 bases from J, the gap between germline ends came to 12 bases. The germline gives CDR1 LNHDA, CDR2 SQIVND (reference sequence). CDR3 sequence reads: CASGRDANSPLHF. The CDR3 DNA reads as TGTGCCAGTGGCCGGGACGCGAATTCACCCCTCCACTTT.

The J gene is TRBJ1-5, the V gene TRBV10-2; D unclear. The germline V gene encodes CDR1 WSHSY and CDR2 SAAADI. The CDR3 is 12 residues long. V shed 2 bases and J shed 4 bases, with 3 bases lying between them. Here the CDR3 DNA reads TGCGCCAGCAGTGAGGATAATCAGCCCCAGCATTTT. It is translated as CASSEDNQPQHF.

The chain uses TRBV6-5 and TRBJ2-1, with D perhaps matching TRBD1 or TRBD2 (5 bases each). The CDR3 totals 15 residues. Germline V gives CDR1 MNHEY, CDR2 SVGAGI. Trimming removed 3 bases at V and 8 bases at J, with 17 bases between. CDR3 bases: TGTGCCAGCAGTTATCTTGGGGCGGCCGGGGATGAGCAGTTCTTC. Translation: CASSYLGAAGDEQFF.

The rearrangement links TRBV25-1 to TRBJ2-1; 8 nucleotides match TRBD1. Germline-derived CDR1 and CDR2 are MGHDK and SYGVNS. Unmatched junction bases numbered 3, after V lost 4 bases and J lost 1 base. There are 15 residues in the CDR3. CDR3 sequence (DNA): TGTGCCAGCAGTGCCCGGGACAGGTCCTACAATGAGCAGTTCTTC. As protein: CASSARDRSYNEQFF.

This clonotype was detected once. The chain combines TRBV28 with TRBJ2-1; 13 bases fit TRBD2. V shed 3 bases, J shed 4 bases, and the junction held 9 bases outside the gene matches. The V gene's germline CDR1 is MDHEN and CDR2 SYDVKM. The length of the CDR3 is 18 residues. This chain's CDR3 is CASSFPRTSGGQYNEQFF. As DNA, the CDR3 is TGTGCCAGCAGTTTCCCCCGGACTAGCGGGGGACAATACAATGAGCAGTTCTTC.

This clonotype showed up many times. The CDR3 DNA is TGCGCCAGCAGTTCTACCCGTGCCGGTACGGAGCAGTACTTC. Encoded protein: CASSSTRAGTEQYF. The chain carries TRBV10-1 and TRBJ2-7; D remains ambiguous. Trimming stripped 5 bases from V and 7 bases from J, with 18 bases between. CDR3 length: 14 amino acids. Looked up from germline, CDR1 is WNHNN and CDR2 is SYGVQD (reference sequence).

V gene TRBV6-2 or TRBV6-3 combines with J gene TRBJ1-5; D not resolved. V was cut by 5 bases and J by 2 bases, with 16 bases left in between. Per germline, CDR1 MNHEY and CDR2 SVGEGT. CDR3 length: 16 residues. CDR3 nucleotide sequence: TGTGCCAGCAGTAGAAAAGGACGGAGGGGCAATCAGCCCCAGCATTTT. It encodes CASSRKGRRGNQPQHF.

Ten or more counts support this clonotype. CDR3 region: CASSGLTRLYNEQFF. CDR3 in DNA: TGTGCCAGCAGTGGTTTGACGCGCCTGTACAATGAGCAGTTCTTC. This chain uses TRBV6-2 or TRBV6-3 with TRBJ2-1; D uncertain. The germline V and J ends were trimmed by 5 bases and 4 bases, with 15 bases remaining between them. The length of the CDR3 is 15 residues. Germline V gene data show CDR1 as MNHEY and CDR2 as SVGEGT.

The chain joins TRBV20-1 to TRBJ2-7; TRBD2 matches 7 bases. The CDR3 runs 13 residues. Germline-derived CDR1 and CDR2 are DFQATT and SNEGSKA (reference sequence). Trimming removed 5 bases from V and 5 bases from J; junction bases left unmatched: 9. The CDR3: CSAPGTTLDEQYF. Written as DNA, the CDR3 is TGCAGTGCTCCCGGGACTACCCTGGACGAGCAGTACTTC.

This clonotype was observed many times. This chain connects TRBV6-2 or TRBV6-3 to TRBJ2-1; 8 bases agree with TRBD2. The CDR3 loop spans 18 amino acids. Germline V gene lookup returns CDR1 MNHEY and CDR2 SVGEGT. V shed 0 bases and J 0 bases; nucleotides not matched to a gene: 7. The CDR3 loop is CASSYSETSVSSYNEQFF. The CDR3 bases are TGTGCCAGCAGTTACTCGGAGACTAGCGTGAGCTCCTACAATGAGCAGTTCTTC.